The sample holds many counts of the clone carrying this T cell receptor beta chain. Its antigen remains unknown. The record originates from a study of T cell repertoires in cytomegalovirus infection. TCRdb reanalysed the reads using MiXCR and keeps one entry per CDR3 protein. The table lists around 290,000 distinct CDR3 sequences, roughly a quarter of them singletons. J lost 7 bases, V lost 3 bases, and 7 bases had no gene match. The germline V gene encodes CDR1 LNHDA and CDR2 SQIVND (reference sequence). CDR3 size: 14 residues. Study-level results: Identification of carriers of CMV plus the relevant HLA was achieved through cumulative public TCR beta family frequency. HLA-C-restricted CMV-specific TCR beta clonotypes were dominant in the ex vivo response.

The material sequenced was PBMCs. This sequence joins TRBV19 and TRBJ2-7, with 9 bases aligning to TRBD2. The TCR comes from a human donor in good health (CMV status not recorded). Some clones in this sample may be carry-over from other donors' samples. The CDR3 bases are TGTGCCAGTAGTATCCGACTAGCGGTCACGGAGCAGTACTTC. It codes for CASSIRLAVTEQYF.